This T cell receptor beta chain was sequenced for a study of T cells in Graves' hyperthyroidism and ophthalmopathy. Study findings and constraints: Ophthalmopathy onset followed model prediction by a median approximately 6.2 months.

Patients having uncontrolled infection, another autoimmune disease, pregnancy or lactation were not included. Diagnoses were established using clinical symptoms, serum thyroxine and TRAb, thyroid ultrasound and orbital computed tomography. The CDR3 spans 13 residues. V was pared by 3 bases and J by 8 bases, with 2 bases of the junction left unmatched. From germline, CDR1 is DFQATT and CDR2 SNEGSKA (reference sequence). Authors of the study amplified TCR beta CDR3 regions from RNA transcripts. A set of HTBI primers served as the primers for a first-round RT-PCR of the TCR CDR3. MiXCR, run by TCRdb on the multiplex PCR reads, gives a single entry per CDR3 protein. The sample lists about 290,000 distinct CDR3 sequences, roughly 13% seen once, with around 8% in the top ten. This clonotype was detected many times. Antigen specificity is unknown.

The chain employs TRBV20-1 and TRBJ1-6; 9 bases are shared with TRBD1. This sequence originates from a woman aged 40-49 years with Graves' hyperthyroidism. Sequencing was performed on blood. For the CDR3, the DNA is TGCAGTGCTAGTTGGGACAGGGATTCACCCCTCCACTTT. Translating it yields CSASWDRDSPLHF.